Given below is one T cell receptor beta chain in context. This specimen belongs to a study of blood T cell repertoires in COVID-19. As originally analysed: Amplified reference gene primers provided the basis for estimating nucleated cell counts. Repertoires were generated with immunoSEQ multiplex PCR, while TCRdb's copy carries only in-frame clones and drops some. The V and J calls and clone size are taken from that table; D and trimming were inferred from the DNA. Among hundreds of thousands of clones listed, more than 75% were seen once. CDR3 length equals 16 residues. Germline V lookup: CDR1 KGHSH, CDR2 LQKENI. With 4 bases clipped from V and 5 bases from J, the junction kept 10 bases outside the gene matches. The cohort comprised adults aged roughly 18 to 95 years residing in approximately 25 US areas. Before being deemed recovered, Cohort 3 donors had two negative PCRs, clearance, or symptom resolution.

This clonotype originated in a man aged 40-49 years who had recovered from COVID-19. J is TRBJ2-7 and V is TRBV18; 11 bases fit TRBD2. Specimen: PBMCs or T cells enriched from blood (not recorded which). The CDR3 here is CASSQDRVAGGDEQYF. DNA for the CDR3: TGTGCCAGCTCACAAGATCGCGTAGCGGGAGGGGACGAGCAGTACTTC.